This entry is about one T cell receptor beta chain. The antigen is not known. V was clipped by 6 bases and J by 0 bases, with 12 bases between them. The CDR3 is made up of 15 amino acids. Total RNA, at least 6 micrograms per sample, was extracted from PBMCs. This specimen comes from a study of blood T cells in healthy people across ages. General study results and limits: Long-lived donors had more naive CD4+ cells and higher diversity than aged donors. Per million T cells, the diversity of TCR beta decreased roughly linearly as age advanced.

A J-beta primer mix and a sample-barcoded 5' primer were used in a second PCR of about 7 to 12 cycles. Each of the cDNA molecules was tagged by a template-switch adaptor with 12 random nucleotides. From the 5' RACE reads, TCRdb called clonotypes with MiXCR, one entry per CDR3 protein. The table has more than 1,400,000 distinct CDR3 sequences, 42% seen once; the top ten hold 7.9%. The specimen was blood. The source is a woman between 18 and 29 years old in good health. The rearrangement links TRBV12-3 or TRBV12-4 to TRBJ1-5, with D possibly TRBD1 on 5 matching bases. Here the CDR3 reads CASRPQGSSNQPQHF. Written as DNA, the CDR3 is TGTGCCAGCAGACCCCAGGGAAGTAGCAATCAGCCCCAGCATTTT.